This T cell receptor (beta chain) was identified in a study of cytomegalovirus exposure and HLA in healthy donors. Points from the study as a whole: Sequencing had likely introduced a cluster of highly shared sequence variants as an artifact. In a later analysis, most CMV-associated TCR beta chains appeared HLA-restricted. Confirmation was obtained in vitro that a few CMV-associated chains are specific for CMV antigens. Fewer N-insertions (relative to the approximately 700-donor mean) were reportedly seen in an Asian-associated ancestry cluster in a later analysis.

PCR involved 60 Vbeta and 13 Jbeta primers. Clones were read by immunoSEQ multiplex PCR, and TCRdb kept only the in-frame ones, dropping some. The sample yields approximately 110,000 clones, around three quarters seen once. As to this clone: Its antigen is unidentified.

Germline V lookup: CDR1 LGHNA, CDR2 YSLEER. The CDR3 sequence is 17 residues long. V lost 0 bases, J lost 0 bases, and 14 bases lay in between. The clonotype was recovered from a middle-aged man in good health and CMV-seronegative. The chain joins TRBV4-3 to TRBJ1-2; D gene unclear. Sequences were obtained from PBMCs. Here the CDR3 DNA reads TGCGCCAGCAGCCAAGATATGAAGGAACAGTCTAACTATGGCTACACCTTC. Residues: CASSQDMKEQSNYGYTF.